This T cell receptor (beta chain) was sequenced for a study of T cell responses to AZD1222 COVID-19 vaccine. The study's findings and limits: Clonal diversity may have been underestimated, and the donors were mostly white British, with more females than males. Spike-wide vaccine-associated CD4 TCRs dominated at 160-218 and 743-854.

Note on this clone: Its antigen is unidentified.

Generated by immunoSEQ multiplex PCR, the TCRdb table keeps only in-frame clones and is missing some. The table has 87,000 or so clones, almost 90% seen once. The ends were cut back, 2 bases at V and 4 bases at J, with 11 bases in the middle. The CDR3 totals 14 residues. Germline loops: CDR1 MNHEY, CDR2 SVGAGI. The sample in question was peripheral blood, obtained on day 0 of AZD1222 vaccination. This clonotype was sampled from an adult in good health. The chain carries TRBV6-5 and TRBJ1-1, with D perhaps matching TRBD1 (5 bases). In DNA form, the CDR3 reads TGTGCCAGCAGTTACGGGACCCAGGGCACTGAAGCTTTCTTT. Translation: CASSYGTQGTEAFF.